Shown below are 19 T cell receptor beta chains from a single sample sequenced in a study of cytomegalovirus exposure and HLA in healthy donors (dated by TCRdb to 2016 to 2017). Libraries came from the immunoSEQ multiplex PCR assay. For the multiplex PCR, a mixture combining 60 forward primers for TCR Vbeta segments and 13 reverse primers for TCR Jbeta segments was used. TCRdb mirrors the immuneACCESS table, restricted to in-frame sequences. Some clones are absent from its copies; in checked studies, under half trace to an unresolved V gene, and the reason for the others is unknown. Across this sample there are about 150,000 clones, with approximately 80% seen only once. The ten largest clones represent under 7.5% of the sample. The sample comprised PBMCs. These receptors all stem from a man aged 25 to 45 in good health and CMV-seropositive.

In regard to this clone: The identical CDR3 is also encoded by other nucleotide sequences in the sample. The genes are TRBV27 and TRBJ2-3, with 9 bases that match TRBD2. This CDR3 is 14 amino acids long. V shed 5 bases, J shed 1 base, and the junction held 1 base outside the gene matches. From germline, CDR1 is MNHEY and CDR2 SMNVEV (reference sequence). DNA for the CDR3: TGTGCCAGCAGTGGCGGGAGGGGCACAGATACGCAGTATTTT. It codes for CASSGGRGTDTQYF.

V and J are TRBV14 and TRBJ2-7, with 8 positions matching TRBD1. There are 15 residues in the CDR3. Germline V gene lookup returns CDR1 SGHDN and CDR2 FVKESK. V was clipped by 4 bases and J by 3 bases; unmatched bases: 8. The CDR3 loop reads CASSPRTGKSYEQYF. The CDR3 DNA sequence: TGTGCCAGCAGCCCTCGGACAGGGAAAAGCTACGAGCAGTACTTC.

This sequence joins TRBV10-1 and TRBJ2-2, with 9 bases fitting TRBD1. Germline V gives CDR1 WNHNN, CDR2 SYGVQD (reference sequence). J gave up 3 bases and V 3 bases, and 2 bases lay outside the gene matches. The CDR3 length is 15 residues. CDR3 sequence reads: CASSEDRGDTGELFF. The CDR3 region has the DNA TGCGCCAGCAGTGAAGACAGGGGGGACACCGGGGAGCTGTTTTTT.

This chain links TRBV10-3 with TRBJ2-3; 8 bases are a match to TRBD2. Germline assignment: CDR1 ENHRY and CDR2 SYGVKD. The trim removed 8 bases at V and 0 bases at J, leaving 13 bases unmatched. The CDR3 covers 17 residues. CDR3 residues: CAIAGSGGSSSTDTQYF. DNA for the CDR3: TGTGCCATCGCCGGGAGCGGGGGAAGCTCTAGCACAGATACGCAGTATTTT.

This clone occurred a few times. At one end the junction does not follow the germline gene, possibly because of a read error. CDR3 residues: CASSREGTGGTPVF. In DNA form, the CDR3 reads TGTGCCAGCAGTCGAGAGGGGACAGGGGGCACCCCAGTTTTT. The gene calls are TRBV7-2 and TRBJ1-4, with 12 bases identical to TRBD1. CDR3 length: 14 amino acids. From germline, CDR1 is SGHTA and CDR2 FQGNSA.

V usage is TRBV6-5 and J usage is TRBJ2-3; D gene unclear. Trimming removed 5 bases from V and 0 bases from J, with 9 bases in between. CDR3 length equals 14 residues. The germline V gene has CDR1 MNHEY and CDR2 SVGAGI. Here the CDR3 reads CASSAPTSTDTQYF. CDR3 in DNA: TGTGCCAGCAGTGCCCCCACTAGCACAGATACGCAGTATTTT.

This clone was counted a single time. The genes are TRBV7-9 and TRBJ2-1; D uncertain. Trimming left V 5 bases short and J 0 bases short, with 20 bases between. Germline CDR1 and CDR2: SEHNR and FQNEAQ (reference sequence). This CDR3 has 18 residues. The CDR3 nucleotides read TGTGCCAGCAGCCCCAGTTCCACCGGCCGGAGCTCCTACAATGAGCAGTTCTTC. Its translation is CASSPSSTGRSSYNEQFF.

This chain joins TRBV9 and TRBJ2-3, with TRBD1 identical over 7 bases. The germline V gene has CDR1 SGDLS and CDR2 YYNGEE. The CDR3 loop spans 17 amino acids. V trimming: 4 bases; J trimming: 0 bases; junction bases outside the gene matches: 11. As DNA, the CDR3 is TGTGCCAGCAGCTTCCGGGACAGAGCACTAAGCACAGATACGCAGTATTTT. This sequence encodes CASSFRDRALSTDTQYF. The full variable domain, rest sourced from reference TRBV9 and TRBJ2-3, is DSGVTQTPKHLITATGQRVTLRCSPRSGDLSVYWYQQSLDQGLQFLIQYYNGEERAKGNILERFSAQQFPDLHSELNLSSLELGDSALYFCASSFRDRALSTDTQYFGPGTRLTVL.

This chain uses TRBV4-3 with TRBJ2-1, with 14 nucleotides matching TRBD2. Germline trimming cut 0 bases from V and 8 bases from J; bases unmatched to any gene: 6. This CDR3 contains 17 residues. CDR1 and CDR2 from the germline V gene are LGHNA and YSLEER. Here the CDR3 DNA reads TGCGCCAGCAGCCAAGAAGAGACTAGCGGGGGGGCTGATGAGCAGTTCTTC. Residues: CASSQEETSGGADEQFF.

CDR3 amino acids: CASSPDRGLNQPQHF. In nucleotides, the CDR3 is TGTGCCAGCAGCCCGGACAGGGGTCTCAATCAGCCCCAGCATTTT. The rearrangement links TRBV7-6 to TRBJ1-5, with 9 bases aligning to TRBD1. V was clipped by 5 bases and J by 3 bases; unmatched bases: 5. The CDR3 has 15 residues. CDR1 and CDR2 from the germline V gene are SGHVS and FNYEAQ.

The gene calls are TRBV27 and TRBJ1-5, with 8 bases fitting TRBD1. The V gene's germline CDR1 is MNHEY and CDR2 SMNVEV (reference sequence). After removal of 1 base from V and 7 bases from J, the junction contained 0 bases not matched to a gene. CDR3 length: 13 residues. The chain's CDR3 is CASSLYRGQPQHF. In nucleotides, the CDR3 is TGTGCCAGCAGTTTATACAGGGGGCAGCCCCAGCATTTT.

The chain employs TRBV7-9 and TRBJ1-4, with 8 bases that match TRBD1. Losses at the gene ends were 5 bases for V and 7 bases for J; bases not matched to a gene: 9. The length of the CDR3 is 15 residues. Per the germline V gene, CDR1 is SEHNR and CDR2 is FQNEAQ (reference sequence). CDR3 coding DNA: TGTGCCAGCAGCCCAAGGGACAGGTCGGTTGAAAAACTGTTTTTT. Translated: CASSPRDRSVEKLFF.

The V and J genes are TRBV4-3 and TRBJ1-6, with 10 nucleotides matching TRBD1. The CDR3 has 16 residues. Germline-derived CDR1 and CDR2 are LGHNA and YSLEER. Losses at the gene ends were 4 bases for V and 5 bases for J; bases not matched to a gene: 5. As DNA, the CDR3 is TGCGCCAGCAGCCCCGGGACAGGGGTTGATAATTCACCCCTCCACTTT. As protein: CASSPGTGVDNSPLHF.

The chain recombines TRBV5-4 with TRBJ2-7; D gene uncertain. Germline loops: CDR1 SGHNT, CDR2 YYREEE (reference sequence). The germline V and J ends were trimmed by 0 bases and 0 bases, with 7 bases remaining between them. There are 14 residues in the CDR3. The CDR3 nucleotides are TGTGCCAGCAGCTTGGTCGACAACTCCTACGAGCAGTACTTC. As protein: CASSLVDNSYEQYF.

The CDR3 spells CASSSGTRGNTGELFF. CDR3 in DNA: TGTGCCAGCAGCTCGGGGACAAGGGGCAACACCGGGGAGCTGTTTTTT. The chain is built from TRBV5-4 and TRBJ2-2, with D tentatively TRBD1 (6 bases). Germline CDR1 and CDR2: SGHNT and YYREEE (reference sequence). The CDR3 loop spans 16 amino acids. Between the trimmed V and J ends, which lost 3 bases and 2 bases, there was a span of 14 bases.

J is TRBJ1-2 and V is TRBV11-3; D gene uncertain. Trimming removed 5 bases from V and 1 base from J, with 11 bases in between. Germline V lookup: CDR1 SGHNT, CDR2 YENEEA. CDR3 length: 14 residues. CDR3 amino acids: CASSPRSRNYGYTF. In DNA form, the CDR3 reads TGTGCCAGCAGCCCACGGAGCCGTAACTATGGCTACACCTTC.

V usage is TRBV4-1 and J usage is TRBJ1-6; 9 bases agree with TRBD1. The CDR3 is 18 residues long. CDR1 and CDR2 (germline): MGHRA, YSYEKL. V gave up 0 bases and J gave up 7 bases; unmatched junction bases: 10. CDR3 in DNA: TGCGCCAGCAGCCAAGATCCGGGACAGGGCGAGGGGAATTCACCCCTCCACTTT. Its translation: CASSQDPGQGEGNSPLHF.

CDR3 region: CASSLDSGANVLTF. In DNA form, the CDR3 reads TGTGCCAGCAGCCTAGACTCTGGGGCCAACGTCCTGACTTTC. V and J are TRBV6-6 and TRBJ2-6; unclear D gene. V dropped 6 bases and J dropped 0 bases, with 6 bases sitting between them. The CDR3 has 14 residues. The germline V gene has CDR1 MNHNY and CDR2 SVGAGI (reference sequence).

The chain is built from TRBV2 and TRBJ2-4; 11 positions match TRBD2. This CDR3 region has 17 residues. Germline loops: CDR1 SNHLY, CDR2 FYNNEI. V was clipped by 5 bases and J by 7 bases; unmatched bases: 13. DNA for the CDR3: TGTGCCAGCAGTCCACCCGGGACTAGCGGCGTTGTGAACATTCAGTACTTC. It specifies CASSPPGTSGVVNIQYF.